This T cell receptor (beta chain) is from a study of cytomegalovirus exposure and HLA in healthy donors. As for the study in general: Approximately 80 million unique TCRs, all from HLA-typed donors, were included in an early release of the data. Study-wide results and limits: In a later analysis, most CMV-associated TCR beta chains appeared HLA-restricted. Overall, approximately 150 TCR beta chains were annotated as cytomegalovirus-associated.

PCR employed 60 Vbeta and 13 Jbeta primers. Clones were sequenced by immunoSEQ multiplex PCR, and TCRdb holds only the in-frame ones, with some missing. The table lists about 170,000 clones, 70% to 80% of them singletons. CDR3 size: 13 residues. V lost 2 bases and J lost 0, with 4 bases in between. Per germline, CDR1 SGHTS and CDR2 YDEGEE. Concerning this clone: The antigen remains undetermined.

This chain uses TRBV5-8 with TRBJ2-3; D is uncertain. The source of this sequence is a woman between 25 and 40 years old in good health and CMV-seropositive. The sequencing sample was made of PBMCs. The CDR3 loop is CASSFLSTDTQYF. The DNA of the CDR3 is TGTGCCAGCAGCTTCCTAAGCACAGATACGCAGTATTTT.